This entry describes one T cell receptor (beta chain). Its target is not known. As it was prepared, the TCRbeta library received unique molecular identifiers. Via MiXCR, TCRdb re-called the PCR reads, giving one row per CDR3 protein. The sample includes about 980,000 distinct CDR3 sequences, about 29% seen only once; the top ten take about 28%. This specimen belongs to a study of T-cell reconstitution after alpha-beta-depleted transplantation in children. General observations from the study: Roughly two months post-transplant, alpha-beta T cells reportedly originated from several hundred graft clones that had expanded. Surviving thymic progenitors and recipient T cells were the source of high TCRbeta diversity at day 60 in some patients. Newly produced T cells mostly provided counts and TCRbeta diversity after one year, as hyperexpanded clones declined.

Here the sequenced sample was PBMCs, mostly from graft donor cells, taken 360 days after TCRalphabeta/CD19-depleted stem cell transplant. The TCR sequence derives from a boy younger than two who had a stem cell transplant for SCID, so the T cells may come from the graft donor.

The CDR3 nucleotides read TGTGCCAGCAGACCGGTGTTCCAAGAGACCCAGTACTTC. The encoded protein is CASRPVFQETQYF. This rearrangement joins TRBV6-2 or TRBV6-3 to TRBJ2-5; unclear D gene. V was pared by 6 bases and J by 1 base, with 9 bases between. Looked up from germline, CDR1 is MNHEY and CDR2 is SVGEGT. This CDR3 region has 13 residues.